Listed below are T cell receptor beta chains from one sample, sequenced in a study of CD8+CD57+ T cells in acquired aplastic anemia. One entry per CDR3 protein, called by TCRdb with MiXCR from the reads. Altogether about 200,000 distinct CDR3 sequences are present, roughly 50% being singletons, with the ten largest covering 15% to 20%. Sequenced: sorted CD4+, CD8+, or CD8+CD57+ T cells (not recorded which) from PBMCs. These receptors were collected from a human donor with aplastic anemia. Both conserved end residues are part of each CDR3. D genes are given only for firm matches. Some rows have no size entry. The others give once, few or many, or a class for an expanded clone.

>TRBV5-4|TRBJ1-4|many|.
TGTGCCAGCAGCCTGGGGGTTGGGAGTAATGAAAAACTGTTTTTT
CASSLGVGSNEKLFF
>TRBV7-2|TRBJ1-2|few|TRBD1
TGTGCCAGCAGCTTAGCGGGACAGGGCCTTGGGGAAGGCTACACCTTC
CASSLAGQGLGEGYTF
>TRBV11-2|TRBJ2-3|many|.
TGTGCCAGCAGCTTAGCCGCTTCTTGGAGCGATACGCAGTATTTT
CASSLAASWSDTQYF
>TRBV6-1|TRBJ1-2|.|.
TGTGCCAGCAGCCACTTCACGGTCTCTGGAAACACCTTC
CASSHFTVSGNTF
>TRBV7-9|TRBJ2-5|many|TRBD2
TGTGCCAGCAGCCCGCAAGGGGCGGGGGGGCAAGAGACCCAGTACTTC
CASSPQGAGGQETQYF
>TRBV19|TRBJ2-5|.|TRBD2
TGTGCCAGTAGTTCTAGCGGGGGGGCTTGGGAGACCCAGTACTTC
CASSSSGGAWETQYF
>TRBV9|TRBJ1-3|many|.
TGTGCCAGCAGCACGCTCACCGACAGCTCTGGAAACACCATATATTTT
CASSTLTDSSGNTIYF
>TRBV19|TRBJ1-1|.|.
TGTGCCAGTAGTATAGGAGGGGGGGGCACTGAAGCTTTCTTT
CASSIGGGGTEAFF
>TRBV6-5|TRBJ2-7|.|.
TGTGCCAGCAGTCCCCGCGGGTACCCCTCCTACGAGCAGTACTTC
CASSPRGYPSYEQYF
>TRBV7-9|TRBJ2-5|.|TRBD2
TGTGCCAGCAGCATGGACGGACTAGCGGGGGGTTTTGGTGTCCAGTACTTC
CASSMDGLAGGFGVQYF
>TRBV5-1|TRBJ2-7|many|TRBD1
TGCGCCAGCAGCATGGACAGGGGGTACGAGCAGTACTTC
CASSMDRGYEQYF
>TRBV29-1|TRBJ2-6|.|.
TGCAGCGTGATTGGGTCTGGGGCCAACGTCCTGACTTTC
CSVIGSGANVLTF
>TRBV19|TRBJ2-7|.|.
TGTGCCAGTAGTATAGAACAGGGGGGGGAAGAGCAGTACTTC
CASSIEQGGEEQYF
>TRBV11-1|TRBJ1-2|.|TRBD1
TGTGCCAGCAGCTCTGGACAGGGGTCCTATGGCTACACCTTC
CASSSGQGSYGYTF
>TRBV7-2|TRBJ2-7|few|.
TGTGCCAGCAGCTTATCCAGGGGTCGCGAGCAGTACTTC
CASSLSRGREQYF
>TRBV25-1|TRBJ1-1|.|.
TGTGCCAGCAGTGAAGGTCTTGGAGGAATGAGGGGGGGACGGAACACTGAAGCTTTCTTT
CASSEGLGGMRGGRNTEAFF
>TRBV20-1|TRBJ2-7|.|.
TGCAGTGCCCTCTCAGGGACATCTCACTTC
CSALSGTSHF
>TRBV9|TRBJ2-3|many|TRBD2
TGTGCCAGCACCACTGAACCGGGGGGGCGGGCAGATACGCAGTATTTT
CASTTEPGGRADTQYF
>TRBV9|TRBJ2-2|many|.
TGTGCCAGCAGCGTAGCAGTAGGGGAGCTGTTTTTT
CASSVAVGELFF